This T cell receptor beta chain came from a study of T-cell reconstitution after alpha-beta-depleted transplantation in children. This CDR3 is built from 14 residues. Between the trimmed V and J ends, which lost 7 bases and 5 bases, there was a span of 17 bases. It was with unique molecular identifiers that the TCRbeta library was prepared. TCRdb fed the PCR reads into MiXCR, producing one record per CDR3 protein. Of 670,000 or so distinct CDR3 sequences in the sample, around 14% were seen once. This receptor was identified in a girl aged 2 to 10 with congenital amegakaryocytic thrombocytopenia, due to receive a stem cell transplant. The sequencing used PBMCs, collected before TCRalphabeta/CD19-depleted stem cell transplant. The rearrangement links TRBV12-3 or TRBV12-4 to TRBJ1-2; D unclear. The DNA of the CDR3 is TGTGCCAGCACCCGGCCCGCAGCGTTTTATGGCTACACCTTC. It translates to CASTRPAAFYGYTF.